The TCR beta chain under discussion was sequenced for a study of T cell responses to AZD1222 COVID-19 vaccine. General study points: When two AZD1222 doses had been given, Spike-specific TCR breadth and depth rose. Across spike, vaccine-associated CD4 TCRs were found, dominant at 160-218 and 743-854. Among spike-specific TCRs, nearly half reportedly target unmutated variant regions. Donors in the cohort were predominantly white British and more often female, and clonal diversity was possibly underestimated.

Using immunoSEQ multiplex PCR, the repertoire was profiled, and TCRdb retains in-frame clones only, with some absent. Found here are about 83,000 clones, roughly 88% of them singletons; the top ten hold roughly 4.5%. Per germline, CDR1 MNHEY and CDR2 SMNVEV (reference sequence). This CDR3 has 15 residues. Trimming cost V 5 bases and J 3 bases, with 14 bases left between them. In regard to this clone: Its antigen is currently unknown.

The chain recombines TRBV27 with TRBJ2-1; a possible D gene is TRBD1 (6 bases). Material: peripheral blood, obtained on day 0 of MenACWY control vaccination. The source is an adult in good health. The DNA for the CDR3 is TGTGCCAGCAGTCCCCGACAGGCCCACTACAATGAGCAGTTCTTC. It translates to CASSPRQAHYNEQFF.